These T cell receptor beta chains were read from a single sample in a study of T-cell memory formation after mild COVID-19. TCRdb redid the calling of the 5' RACE reads with MiXCR, one entry per CDR3 protein. The sample contains fewer than 60,000 distinct CDR3 sequences, about a quarter of which appear only once. The sequenced material came from PBMCs or a T cell subset sorted from them (not recorded which). The receptors originated from a man younger than 35 who had mild COVID-19 (a few samples of this study predate the infection). Cell type and time point are not known. CDR3s include the opening cysteine and the closing phenylalanine or tryptophan. Fields, in order: D gene, CDR3 length, clone size, V gene, J gene, CDR3 DNA, CDR3 protein. D genes are given only for firm matches. Size tells how often a clone was seen (once, few, many) or the class of an expanded clone, and some rows leave it out.

>-|15|-|TRBV3-1|TRBJ1-2
TGTGCCAGCAGCCAGGTCACAGGCGCTAACTATGGCTACACCTTC
CASSQVTGANYGYTF
>-|17|few|TRBV5-1|TRBJ2-1
TGCGCCAGCAGCCCGGAAACGTTTTCGAGCTCCTACAATGAGCAGTTCTTC
CASSPETFSSSYNEQFF
>-|16|-|TRBV7-9|TRBJ2-3
TGTGCCAGCAGCCCCTGGGACACCGATAGCACAGATACGCAGTATTTT
CASSPWDTDSTDTQYF
>TRBD1|13|-|TRBV12-5|TRBJ2-7
TGTGCTAGTGGATGGGACAGGGGGTACGAGCAGTACTTC
CASGWDRGYEQYF
>TRBD2|13|-|TRBV20-1|TRBJ2-5
TGCAGTGCTCCCCGGGGGGATCCAGAGACCCAGTACTTC
CSAPRGDPETQYF
>-|16|few|TRBV6-6|TRBJ1-1
TGTGCCAGCAGTATTAGCGCAGGGGCTGCTAACACTGAAGCTTTCTTT
CASSISAGAANTEAFF
>-|13|few|TRBV4-2|TRBJ1-1
TGTGCCAGCAGCCAGGATGGGAGACCTGAAGCTTTCTTT
CASSQDGRPEAFF
>-|15|-|TRBV9|TRBJ1-6
TGTGCCAGCAGCGTAGCGGCAGGGTTAGGATCACCCCTCCACTTT
CASSVAAGLGSPLHF
>TRBD2|16|-|TRBV12-3/TRBV12-4|TRBJ2-1
TGTGCCAGCACCCGAAGGACTAGCGGGCTTTACAATGAGCAGTTCTTC
CASTRRTSGLYNEQFF
>-|15|many|TRBV7-2|TRBJ2-6
TGTGCCAGCAGCCCCCTCCCCTCTGGGGCCAACGTCCTGACTTTC
CASSPLPSGANVLTF
>-|11|-|TRBV21-1|TRBJ2-2
TGTGCCAGCTGGGATGCAAGGGGGCTGTTTTTT
CASWDARGLFF
>-|14|-|TRBV27|TRBJ2-7
TGTGCCAGCAGTTTCCCTGACAGCCCCTACGAGCAGTACTTC
CASSFPDSPYEQYF
>-|14|-|TRBV9|TRBJ2-1
TGTGCCAGCAGCCCGGGGTGGGAGACAGTCGAGCAGTTCTTC
CASSPGWETVEQFF
>-|14|-|TRBV28|TRBJ2-1
TGTGCCAGCAGTTTAGACTGGGATAGGGATGAGCAGTTCTTC
CASSLDWDRDEQFF
>-|13|-|TRBV9|TRBJ2-1
TGTGCCAGCAGCGTAGGATGGAGCAATGAGCAGTTCTTC
CASSVGWSNEQFF
>-|14|many|TRBV4-3|TRBJ2-7
TGCGCCAGCAGCCAAGATCCGGGGGGCGGCGAGCAGTACTTC
CASSQDPGGGEQYF
>-|14|few|TRBV27|TRBJ1-5
TGTGCCAGCAGTTGGGGGGGTAGCAATCAGCCCCAGCATTTT
CASSWGGSNQPQHF
>-|12|few|TRBV5-5|TRBJ2-7
TGTGCCAGCAGCCTCACCTCCTACGAGCAGTACTTC
CASSLTSYEQYF
>-|16|-|TRBV5-4|TRBJ2-1
TGTGCCAGCAGTTACGAGGTCGGGCCTGCCGGCGATGAGCAGTTCTTC
CASSYEVGPAGDEQFF
>-|13|-|TRBV7-6|TRBJ2-1
TGTGCCAGCAGCTTGGACACGTACAATGAGCAGTTCTTC
CASSLDTYNEQFF
>-|17|-|TRBV4-3|TRBJ2-5
TGCGCCAGCAGCCAAGATTTTCGTTTGGAGTCATCCCCTTCCCAGTACTTC
CASSQDFRLESSPSQYF
>-|15|few|TRBV4-2|TRBJ2-2
TGTGCCAGCAGCCAAGCCATTAGCAACGCCGGGGAGCTGTTTTTT
CASSQAISNAGELFF
>TRBD2|15|-|TRBV7-6|TRBJ2-5
TGTGCCAGCAGCTTAGAGGCTAGCGGAGGCGAGACCCAGTACTTC
CASSLEASGGETQYF
>-|13|-|TRBV15|TRBJ2-7
TGTGCCACCAGCAGAGGGGTGACCTACGAGCAGTACTTC
CATSRGVTYEQYF
>TRBD2|16|-|TRBV19|TRBJ2-1
TGTGCCAGTAGTATAACCCCGAGCGGGGCGAACAATGAGCAGTTCTTC
CASSITPSGANNEQFF
>TRBD1|13|-|TRBV7-2|TRBJ2-2
TGTGCCAGCAGCCCTTGGACAGGCGGGGAGCTGTTTTTT
CASSPWTGGELFF
>-|13|-|TRBV10-2|TRBJ2-4
TGCGCCAGCCGGGTGGGGGCCAAAAACATTCAGTACTTC
CASRVGAKNIQYF
>TRBD2|17|few|TRBV28|TRBJ2-3
TGTGCCAGCAGTTTAAACAGCGGGGGGTCCCTCTCGGATACGCAGTATTTT
CASSLNSGGSLSDTQYF
>-|10|-|TRBV6-6|TRBJ2-1
TGTGCCAGCAGTTATTATGAGCAGTTCTTC
CASSYYEQFF
>-|11|-|TRBV7-9|TRBJ1-2
TGTGCCAGCAGCCCTGACTGGGGCTACACCTTC
CASSPDWGYTF
>TRBD1|14|-|TRBV4-1|TRBJ1-2
TGCGCCAGCAGTCTATTGGCAGGGGGTTCGGGCTACACCTTC
CASSLLAGGSGYTF
>-|14|-|TRBV24-1|TRBJ2-2
TGTGCCACCGGTGACCTAGCGAACACCGGGGAGCTGTTTTTT
CATGDLANTGELFF
>TRBD1|14|-|TRBV7-9|TRBJ1-2
TGTGCCAGCAGCTTAGGAACAGGGGATTATGGCTACACCTTC
CASSLGTGDYGYTF
>-|15|few|TRBV6-5|TRBJ2-1
TGTGCCAGCAGTTACGGCCGCCCGGCTGACAATGAGCAGTTCTTC
CASSYGRPADNEQFF
>TRBD2|15|few|TRBV4-1|TRBJ2-5
TGCGCCAGCAGCCAAGGACTAGCGGTACAAGAGACCCAGTACTTC
CASSQGLAVQETQYF
>TRBD2|14|few|TRBV11-2|TRBJ2-1
TGTGCCACCAGACTAGCGGGGGGAACCAATGAGCAGTTCTTC
CATRLAGGTNEQFF
>TRBD1|15|-|TRBV4-1|TRBJ1-1
TGCGCCAGCAGCCATTACCGGGACAGGAACACTGAAGCTTTCTTT
CASSHYRDRNTEAFF
>TRBD2|15|few|TRBV6-1|TRBJ2-1
TGTGCCAGCAGTGGACTAGCGGGGGGCTACAATGAGCAGTTCTTC
CASSGLAGGYNEQFF
>-|10|many|TRBV12-3/TRBV12-4|TRBJ2-3
TGTGCCAGCAGTACAGATACGCAGTATTTT
CASSTDTQYF
>-|14|-|TRBV4-2|TRBJ1-1
TGTGCCAGCAGCCAAACCAGCTTATACACTGAAGCTTTCTTT
CASSQTSLYTEAFF
>TRBD2|16|-|TRBV4-2|TRBJ2-1
TGTGCCAGCAGCCAAGATCTTGGGGGGGGATACAATGAGCAGTTCTTC
CASSQDLGGGYNEQFF
>TRBD1|16|-|TRBV4-3|TRBJ2-1
TGCGCCAGCAGCCAAGACAGGGGGACACTACACAATGAGCAGTTCTTC
CASSQDRGTLHNEQFF
>TRBD2|17|few|TRBV4-1|TRBJ2-2
TGCGCCAGCAGCCCCCCTCTAGCGGGGGTTCACACCGGGGAGCTGTTTTTT
CASSPPLAGVHTGELFF
>-|13|-|TRBV12-5|TRBJ2-7
TGTGCTAGTGGTTTGGTATTAGGGACCGAGCAGTACTTC
CASGLVLGTEQYF
>TRBD2|15|few|TRBV5-1|TRBJ2-1
TGCGCCAGCAGCTTAGGTACGGGACTAGCCGATGAGCAGTTCTTC
CASSLGTGLADEQFF